Listed below are T cell receptor beta chains from one sample, sequenced in a study of blood T cell repertoires in COVID-19. Here immunoSEQ multiplex PCR was the method, and the copy in TCRdb shows in-frame clones only, minus some. The table lists some 390,000 clones, more than 75% of them singletons. The specimen sequenced was peripheral blood. These TCRs come from a woman in her sixties or seventies with COVID-19, enrolled during active disease. Both conserved end residues are part of each CDR3. Each record gives: V gene, CDR3 length, clone size, D gene, J gene, CDR3 protein, CDR3 DNA. D genes are given only for firm matches. Size tells how often a clone was seen (once, few, many) or the class of an expanded clone, and some rows leave it out.

V: TRBV14
length: 12
size: NA
D: NA
J: TRBJ1-4
CDR3: CASSRQYEKLFF
DNA: TGTGCCAGCAGCCGACAATATGAAAAACTGTTTTTT

V: TRBV6-1
length: 16
size: once
D: NA
J: TRBJ2-3
CDR3: CASSDGSHLSTDTQYF
DNA: TGTGCCAGCAGTGACGGGAGCCATCTTAGCACAGATACGCAGTATTTT

V: TRBV2
length: 15
size: once
D: TRBD2
J: TRBJ2-1
CDR3: CASTGRGISGNEQFF
DNA: TGTGCCAGTACGGGGCGGGGGATTTCAGGAAATGAGCAGTTCTTC

V: TRBV27
length: 15
size: NA
D: NA
J: TRBJ2-5
CDR3: CASSLGFGAQETQYF
DNA: TGTGCCAGCAGTTTAGGATTTGGGGCCCAAGAGACCCAGTACTTC

V: TRBV27
length: 14
size: NA
D: NA
J: TRBJ1-1
CDR3: CASSFLGANTEAFF
DNA: TGTGCCAGCAGTTTTTTGGGCGCGAACACTGAAGCTTTCTTT

V: TRBV7-2
length: 15
size: NA
D: TRBD2
J: TRBJ2-1
CDR3: CASSLSGGAIGEQFF
DNA: TGTGCCAGCAGCCTCAGCGGGGGGGCCATTGGCGAGCAGTTCTTC

V: TRBV6-6
length: 15
size: NA
D: TRBD1
J: TRBJ2-2
CDR3: CASSYFGTGTGELFF
DNA: TGTGCCAGCAGTTACTTCGGGACAGGTACCGGGGAGCTGTTTTTT

V: TRBV5-5
length: 14
size: NA
D: NA
J: TRBJ1-1
CDR3: CASSLLGVNTEAFF
DNA: TGTGCCAGCAGCTTGCTAGGAGTTAACACTGAAGCTTTCTTT

V: TRBV24-1
length: 14
size: NA
D: TRBD1
J: TRBJ1-4
CDR3: CATSDARGPEKLFF
DNA: TGTGCCACCAGTGATGCCAGGGGGCCTGAAAAACTGTTTTTT

V: TRBV19
length: 13
size: NA
D: NA
J: TRBJ2-2
CDR3: CASSRSVAGELFF
DNA: TGTGCCAGTAGTCGTAGCGTAGCCGGGGAGCTGTTTTTT

V: TRBV7-8
length: 14
size: NA
D: NA
J: TRBJ2-5
CDR3: CASSLAMGGETQYF
DNA: TGTGCCAGCAGCTTAGCAATGGGAGGAGAGACCCAGTACTTC

V: TRBV2
length: 15
size: few
D: NA
J: TRBJ1-5
CDR3: CASSWTDYLNQPQHF
DNA: TGTGCCAGCAGTTGGACTGATTACCTTAATCAGCCCCAGCATTTT

V: TRBV4-1
length: 13
size: few
D: NA
J: TRBJ2-7
CDR3: CASSQLGTYEQYF
DNA: TGCGCCAGCAGCCAACTGGGCACCTACGAGCAGTACTTC

V: TRBV18
length: 15
size: NA
D: NA
J: TRBJ1-6
CDR3: CASSPVVARNSPLHF
DNA: TGTGCCAGCTCACCTGTCGTAGCCAGAAATTCACCCCTCCACTTT

V: TRBV20-1
length: 11
size: NA
D: NA
J: TRBJ2-7
CDR3: CSASFSNEQYF
DNA: TGCAGTGCTAGTTTTAGCAACGAGCAGTACTTC

V: TRBV30
length: 14
size: NA
D: TRBD1
J: TRBJ2-2
CDR3: CATRTGEGTGELFF
DNA: TGTGCCACCCGGACAGGGGAGGGCACCGGGGAGCTGTTTTTT

V: TRBV18
length: 16
size: NA
D: TRBD2
J: TRBJ2-7
CDR3: CASSPPSAGGSYEQYF
DNA: TGTGCCAGCTCACCACCTTCAGCGGGGGGCTCCTACGAGCAGTACTTC

V: TRBV6-5
length: 14
size: NA
D: NA
J: TRBJ1-2
CDR3: CASRRTQVNYGYTF
DNA: TGTGCCAGCAGGAGGACACAGGTAAACTATGGCTACACCTTC

V: TRBV27
length: 14
size: NA
D: TRBD1
J: TRBJ1-1
CDR3: CASSMTGINTEAFF
DNA: TGTGCCAGCAGTATGACAGGGATCAACACTGAAGCTTTCTTT

V: TRBV6-2/TRBV6-3
length: 14
size: NA
D: NA
J: TRBJ1-1
CDR3: CASSSRLSGTEAFF
DNA: TGTGCCAGCAGTTCCAGACTAAGTGGCACTGAAGCTTTCTTT

V: TRBV6-1
length: 15
size: NA
D: NA
J: TRBJ2-3
CDR3: CASSENPGGLGTQYF
DNA: TGTGCCAGCAGTGAAAATCCCGGGGGTTTGGGTACGCAGTATTTT

V: TRBV9
length: 16
size: NA
D: NA
J: TRBJ2-3
CDR3: CASSVGIGGGTDTQYF
DNA: TGTGCCAGCAGCGTAGGAATAGGAGGGGGCACAGATACGCAGTATTTT

V: TRBV7-3
length: 15
size: NA
D: NA
J: TRBJ2-2
CDR3: CASSLNSAGTGELFF
DNA: TGTGCCAGCAGCTTGAACAGTGCAGGCACCGGGGAGCTGTTTTTT

V: TRBV6-5
length: 14
size: NA
D: NA
J: TRBJ1-4
CDR3: CASGRQPTNEKLFF
DNA: TGTGCCAGCGGCCGACAGCCAACTAATGAAAAACTGTTTTTT

V: TRBV28
length: 16
size: NA
D: NA
J: TRBJ2-1
CDR3: CASSWRDSPSGDEQFF
DNA: TGTGCCAGCAGTTGGCGGGACTCCCCATCTGGGGATGAGCAGTTCTTC

V: TRBV2
length: 15
size: NA
D: TRBD2
J: TRBJ2-3
CDR3: CASTRRGLGPDTQYF
DNA: TGTGCCAGCACCCGACGGGGACTAGGGCCAGATACGCAGTATTTT

V: TRBV13
length: 14
size: NA
D: NA
J: TRBJ1-5
CDR3: CASSYGQSNQPQHF
DNA: TGTGCCAGCAGTTATGGTCAGTCCAATCAGCCCCAGCATTTT

V: TRBV29-1
length: 13
size: NA
D: TRBD1
J: TRBJ2-5
CDR3: CSGTGGSQETQYF
DNA: TGCAGCGGAACAGGGGGCTCCCAAGAGACCCAGTACTTC

V: TRBV6-2/TRBV6-3
length: 14
size: once
D: TRBD1
J: TRBJ2-7
CDR3: CASSFSQGAVEQYF
DNA: TGTGCCAGCAGTTTCTCACAGGGGGCTGTCGAGCAGTACTTC

V: TRBV7-6
length: 15
size: NA
D: TRBD2
J: TRBJ2-7
CDR3: CASSPGTSGSYEQYF
DNA: TGTGCCAGCAGTCCCGGGACTAGCGGTTCCTACGAGCAGTACTTC

V: TRBV19
length: 13
size: NA
D: TRBD1
J: TRBJ1-1
CDR3: CASSPQTGAEAFF
DNA: TGTGCCAGTAGTCCACAGACAGGGGCTGAAGCTTTCTTT

V: TRBV6-1
length: 14
size: NA
D: NA
J: TRBJ2-7
CDR3: CASSEKSYSYEQYF
DNA: TGTGCCAGCAGTGAAAAATCGTACTCCTACGAGCAGTACTTC

V: TRBV30
length: 13
size: once
D: NA
J: TRBJ2-2
CDR3: CAWSTGLFGELFF
DNA: TGTGCCTGGAGCACGGGACTCTTCGGGGAGCTGTTTTTT

V: TRBV28
length: 16
size: NA
D: TRBD1
J: TRBJ1-4
CDR3: CASSLSTGTGGGKLFF
DNA: TGTGCCAGCAGTTTGTCGACCGGGACAGGGGGCGGAAAACTGTTTTTT

V: TRBV28
length: 15
size: NA
D: TRBD1
J: TRBJ1-1
CDR3: CASGNAGTGRTEAFF
DNA: TGTGCCAGCGGGAATGCCGGGACAGGGCGGACTGAAGCTTTCTTT

V: TRBV2
length: 17
size: NA
D: NA
J: TRBJ2-1
CDR3: CASSEAGAWFSYNEQFF
DNA: TGTGCCAGCAGTGAAGCGGGAGCCTGGTTTTCCTACAATGAGCAGTTCTTC

V: TRBV18
length: 14
size: NA
D: NA
J: TRBJ2-5
CDR3: CASSPNQGQETQYF
DNA: TGTGCCAGCTCACCAAACCAGGGCCAAGAGACCCAGTACTTC

V: TRBV3-1/TRBV3-2
length: 15
size: NA
D: NA
J: TRBJ1-4
CDR3: CASSPGHRANEKLFF
DNA: TGTGCCAGCAGCCCAGGCCACAGGGCTAATGAAAAACTGTTTTTT

V: TRBV3-1/TRBV3-2
length: 15
size: NA
D: TRBD1
J: TRBJ2-1
CDR3: CASSPGQGGYNEQFF
DNA: TGTGCCAGCAGCCCAGGACAGGGGGGGTACAATGAGCAGTTCTTC

V: TRBV9
length: 16
size: NA
D: TRBD2
J: TRBJ2-1
CDR3: CASSALGSGGNNEQFF
DNA: TGTGCCAGCAGCGCCCTAGGGAGCGGGGGGAACAATGAGCAGTTCTTC

V: TRBV29-1
length: 14
size: NA
D: NA
J: TRBJ2-7
CDR3: CSVGATGHNYEQYF
DNA: TGCAGCGTGGGCGCGACGGGACATAACTACGAGCAGTACTTC

V: TRBV7-3
length: 13
size: once
D: NA
J: TRBJ1-2
CDR3: CASSLYQISDYTF
DNA: TGTGCCAGCAGCTTGTATCAGATTTCTGACTACACCTTC

V: TRBV11-2
length: 12
size: NA
D: NA
J: TRBJ2-7
CDR3: CASSLGQREQYF
DNA: TGTGCCAGCAGCCTCGGACAGCGGGAGCAGTACTTC

V: TRBV7-8
length: 14
size: NA
D: NA
J: TRBJ1-5
CDR3: CASSPGGGNQPQHF
DNA: TGTGCCAGCAGCCCTGGGGGGGGCAATCAGCCCCAGCATTTT

V: TRBV6-5
length: 12
size: NA
D: NA
J: TRBJ2-5
CDR3: CASGWSIETQYF
DNA: TGTGCCAGCGGGTGGAGTATAGAGACCCAGTACTTC

V: TRBV5-1
length: 13
size: NA
D: TRBD2
J: TRBJ2-7
CDR3: CASSPGGGYEQYF
DNA: TGCGCCAGCAGCCCCGGGGGGGGCTACGAGCAGTACTTC